This T cell receptor beta chain was captured in a study of blood T cell repertoires in COVID-19. Turning to the study itself: COVID-19 samples collected from the United States, Italy and Spain covered acute and convalescent phases. T cells, B-cell-depleted T cells, or PBMCs provided the cDNA or gDNA that served as material.

Per the original data handling: Cell counts per sample came from amplifying reference gene primers. Profiling relied on immunoSEQ multiplex PCR, and the TCRdb table lists in-frame clones only, not all of them. V and J calls and clone size are copied from that table; D and trimming were computed from the DNA. The sample yields over 85,000 clones, approximately 90% seen once. V was clipped by 0 bases and J by 0 bases; unmatched bases: 8. Germline V gives CDR1 MNHNS, CDR2 SASEGT. The length of the CDR3 is 20 residues. The TCR comes from a human donor in a cohort sampled during active COVID-19. The genes are TRBV6-1 and TRBJ2-6, with 10 bases matching TRBD1. Sequenced input: peripheral blood. CDR3: CASSEALHGTGASGANVLTF. In DNA form, the CDR3 reads TGTGCCAGCAGTGAAGCGCTTCATGGGACAGGGGCCTCTGGGGCCAACGTCCTGACTTTC.